This T cell receptor (beta chain) was sequenced for a study of cytomegalovirus exposure and HLA in healthy donors. PCR amplification relied on 60 Vbeta primers (plus 13 Jbeta primers). Clones were read by immunoSEQ multiplex PCR, and TCRdb kept only the in-frame ones, dropping some. The sample holds some 150,000 clones, roughly 80% seen once. CDR3 size: 14 residues. Looked up from germline, CDR1 is SEHNR and CDR2 is FQNEAQ (reference sequence). V lost 5 bases to trimming and J lost 4 bases, with 11 bases between them. This clonotype originated in a woman between 40 and 50 years old in good health and CMV-seropositive. The chain combines TRBV7-9 with TRBJ2-2; D not certain. The sequenced material came from PBMCs. The CDR3 sequence: CASSPVGLTGELFF. In DNA form, the CDR3 reads TGTGCCAGCAGCCCCGTGGGCCTCACCGGGGAGCTGTTTTTT.